This T cell receptor (beta chain) was identified during a study of T cell responses to AZD1222 COVID-19 vaccine. Study-level results: Regions 160-218 and 743-854 held dominance among vaccine-associated CD4 TCRs, which spanned spike. Samples come after the peak T cell response, not at day 14.

Second-dose intervals near 4 or 12 weeks were combined. Trimming removed 6 bases from V and 2 bases from J, with 16 bases in between. The CDR3 runs 15 residues. Germline loops: CDR1 LNHDA, CDR2 SQIVND (reference sequence). Note on this clone: As yet, its antigen is unknown.

Measured with immunoSEQ multiplex PCR; TCRdb has only the in-frame clones, and not every one. Of around 130,000 clones listed, around nine tenths are singletons. The source was peripheral blood, collected 28 days after the second AZD1222 dose. V gene TRBV19 combines with J gene TRBJ2-5, with a tentative D call TRBD2 (5 bases). The sequence derives from an adult who received the AZD1222 COVID-19 vaccine. The CDR3 nucleotides are TGTGCCAGTAGGCGGGTTTCTAGCTTACAAGAGACCCAGTACTTC. Protein: CASRRVSSLQETQYF. Looking up the rest from reference TRBV19 and TRBJ2-5 gives the full variable domain: DGGITQSPKYLFRKEGQNVTLSCEQNLNHDAMYWYRQDPGQGLRLIYYSQIVNDFQKGDIAEGYSVSREKKESFPLTVTSAQKNPTAFYLCASRRVSSLQETQYFGPGTRLLVL.